The 22 T cell receptor beta chains in this list originate from one sample, sequenced in a study of blood T cells in healthy people across ages. It was with a sample-barcoded 5' primer and a J-beta primer mix that a second PCR of roughly 7 to 12 cycles was run. Each CDR3 protein gets one entry after TCRdb re-called the 5' RACE reads with MiXCR. The repertoire holds over 600,000 distinct CDR3 sequences, less than 60% seen once, with roughly 20% in the top ten. Specimen: blood. The receptor source for this set is a man at least 80 years old in good health.

To note about this clonotype: At one boundary the junction diverges from the germline segment, which might be a read error. CDR3 sequence (DNA): TGTGCCAGCAGTTTGCATAACTACGGGCAGTACTTC. As protein: CASSLHNYGQYF. The chain couples TRBV12-3 or TRBV12-4 to TRBJ2-7, with D uncertain. This CDR3 is built from 12 residues.

About this clonotype: Being one base from a much bigger clone, this may be a read error. V gene TRBV21-1 combines with J gene TRBJ2-5; the table names TRBD1, a call not compared with the DNA. TRBV21-1 represents a pseudogene. CDR3 size: 18 residues. DNA for the CDR3: TGTGCCAGCAGCAGGTTGTTAAGACAGGGACCCCCTCGGGATGAGCAGTACTTC. Its protein product is CASSRLLRQGPPRDEQYF.

The V and J genes are TRBV4-3 and TRBJ2-5, with no clear D. Germline CDR1 LGHNA, CDR2 YSLEER. The CDR3 length is 14 residues. V shed 0 bases and J shed 4 bases, with 9 bases lying between them. Here the CDR3 reads CASSQDIGGETQYF. Here the CDR3 DNA reads TGCGCCAGCAGCCAAGATATTGGCGGAGAGACCCAGTACTTC.

V and J are TRBV3-1 and TRBJ2-2; D may be TRBD1 (6 bases). Trimming stripped 6 bases from V and 1 base from J, with 9 bases between. This CDR3 has 14 residues. In germline, CDR1 is LGHDT, CDR2 YNNKEL (reference sequence). In DNA, the CDR3 is TGTGCCAGCAGGGAGACAGGGAACACCGGGGAGCTGTTTTTT. Translation gives CASRETGNTGELFF. Full variable domain (rest looked up from reference TRBV3-1 and TRBJ2-2): DTAVSQTPKYLVTQMGNDKSIKCEQNLGHDTMYWYKQDSKKFLKIMFSYNNKELIINETVPNRFSPKSPDKAHLNLHINSLELGDSAVYFCASRETGNTGELFFGEGSRLTVL.

With regard to this clonotype: With a much larger clone just one base away, this may be a read error. The chain has TRBV20-1 and TRBJ1-1, with TRBD1 matching over 8 bases. Per germline, CDR1 DFQATT and CDR2 SNEGSKA (reference sequence). CDR3 length: 16 amino acids. CDR3 DNA sequence: TGCACTGCCCCTCGTCCCGGGACAGGAATGGAGACTGAAGCTTTCTTT. Translating it yields CTAPRPGTGMETEAFF.

V and J are TRBV5-1 and TRBJ2-2, with D hard to call. The CDR3 loop spans 15 amino acids. Germline CDR1 and CDR2: SGHRS and YFSETQ. V was trimmed by 6 bases and J by 0 bases, leaving 12 bases between them. The CDR3 loop is CASNFRTSNTGELFF. The CDR3 DNA reads as TGCGCCAGCAACTTTCGCACGTCGAACACCGGGGAGCTGTTTTTT.

The chain carries TRBV2 and TRBJ1-5; D is unclear. Trimming removed 6 bases at V and 7 bases at J, with 13 bases between. Germline V gives CDR1 SNHLY, CDR2 FYNNEI. The CDR3 contains 13 residues. The DNA of the CDR3 is TGTGCCAGCAGAAGGGAGCCCGAACAGCCCCAGCATTTT. It translates to CASRREPEQPQHF. Variable domain in full (rest from reference TRBV2 and TRBJ1-5): EPEVTQTPSHQVTQMGQEVILRCVPISNHLYFYWYRQILGQKVEFLVSFYNNEISEKSEIFDDQFSVERPDGSNFTLKIRSTKLEDSAMYFCASRREPEQPQHFGDGTRLSIL.

Only a few counts were recorded for this clonotype. V and J are TRBV6-1 and TRBJ2-7; 11 nucleotides line up with TRBD2. CDR1 and CDR2 (germline): MNHNS, SASEGT. Germline trimming cut 3 bases from V and 1 base from J; bases unmatched to any gene: 2. The CDR3 spans 15 residues. The CDR3 loop reads CASSDSGRASYEQYF. CDR3 sequence (DNA): TGTGCCAGCAGTGATAGCGGGAGGGCTTCCTACGAGCAGTACTTC.

This clonotype showed up many times. The V call is TRBV4-1, the J call TRBJ1-5; tentative D call: TRBD1 (6 bases). V lost 0 bases to trimming and J lost 4 bases, with 10 bases between them. Germline CDR1 reads MGHRA; CDR2 reads YSYEKL. The CDR3 is 15 residues long. The DNA for the CDR3 is TGCGCCAGCAGCCAAGATGAGGGGGATAATCAGCCCCAGCATTTT. Amino acid sequence: CASSQDEGDNQPQHF.

The rearrangement uses TRBV4-2 and TRBJ1-2; a weak D match, TRBD1 (6 bases). The V end lost 6 bases, the J end lost 4 bases, and 18 bases lay between the germline ends. The length of the CDR3 is 15 residues. CDR1 LGHNA and CDR2 YNFKEQ come from the germline V gene. CDR3 in DNA: TGTGCCAGCAGGAGGGGGGGCGACAGAGGCTATGGCTACACCTTC. Amino acids: CASRRGGDRGYGYTF.

The chain carries TRBV7-3 and TRBJ2-2; 11 nucleotides line up with TRBD2. The CDR3 is 18 residues long. The trim removed 3 bases at V and 2 bases at J, leaving 8 bases unmatched. From germline, CDR1 is SGHTA and CDR2 FQGTGA. The chain's CDR3 is CASSFRSSGRLNTGELFF. DNA of the CDR3: TGTGCCAGCAGCTTTAGGTCTAGCGGGAGGCTAAACACCGGGGAGCTGTTTTTT.

This clonotype was recorded many times. This chain connects TRBV20-1 to TRBJ1-2; the D is unclear. Trimming pared 0 bases from V and 8 bases from J, leaving 16 bases between. The germline CDR1 and CDR2 sequences are DFQATT and SNEGSKA (reference sequence). The CDR3 length is 14 residues. DNA for the CDR3: TGCAGTGCTAGAGATCCGCGAGGCTACGAGGGCTACACCTTC. Translating it yields CSARDPRGYEGYTF.

This chain joins TRBV29-1 and TRBJ2-7, with a possible D match to TRBD2 (5 bases). Trimming stripped 0 bases from V and 0 bases from J, with 9 bases between. The germline V gene has CDR1 SQVTM and CDR2 ANQGSEA. CDR3 size: 14 residues. The CDR3 bases are TGCAGCGTTGAAGAGGACTCTCCCTCCTACGAGCAGTACTTC. Translation: CSVEEDSPSYEQYF.

This clonotype has a handful of counts. The chain is built from TRBV6-2 or TRBV6-3 and TRBJ2-1; TRBD1 might be the D (6 bases). Germline CDR1 reads MNHEY; CDR2 reads SVGEGT. The CDR3 runs to 18 residues. Trimming cost V 2 bases and J 0 bases, with 17 bases left between them. The CDR3 loop reads CASSYPGVPSSSYNEQFF. Written as DNA, the CDR3 is TGTGCCAGCAGTTACCCAGGGGTCCCGTCAAGCTCCTACAATGAGCAGTTCTTC.

This clonotype was counted only a few times. A much larger clone sits a single nucleotide away, making a read error possible. The chain links TRBV28 to TRBJ2-5; 7 bases agree with TRBD2. CDR1 MDHEN and CDR2 SYDVKM come from the germline V gene. This CDR3 spans 11 amino acids. CDR3 DNA: TGTGCGAGTCGGGACTATGGGGTTCAGTACTTC. Translated: CASRDYGVQYF.

This clonotype turned up a few times. The rearrangement links TRBV10-3 to TRBJ2-7, with 9 bases that match TRBD1. Germline values: CDR1 ENHRY, CDR2 SYGVKD. The CDR3 loop spans 14 amino acids. V shed 6 bases and J 4 bases; nucleotides not matched to a gene: 7. CDR3 amino acids: CAIRPGQGGYEQYF. CDR3 bases: TGTGCCATCAGACCGGGACAGGGAGGATACGAGCAGTACTTC.

This chain links TRBV7-9 with TRBJ1-1; D may be TRBD1 (5 bases). The CDR3 has 13 residues. Germline lookup yields CDR1 SEHNR and CDR2 FQNEAQ (reference sequence). Trimming stripped 1 base from V and 7 bases from J, with 10 bases between. CDR3 loop: CASSLEGLNEAFF. DNA of the CDR3: TGTGCCAGCAGCTTAGAGGGGCTAAATGAAGCTTTCTTT.

This clonotype was counted once. The junction does not match germline at one end; this may be a read error. The genes are TRBV7-4 and TRBJ2-4, with TRBD1 matching over 8 bases. Looked up from germline, CDR1 is SGHVT and CDR2 is SQSDAQ. The CDR3 extends over 13 amino acids. CDR3 coding DNA: TGTGCCGGCAGCCAGGGGGCCCAAAACATTCAGTACTTC. Protein sequence: CAGSQGAQNIQYF. Drawing the rest from reference TRBV7-4 and TRBJ2-4, the complete variable domain is GAGVSQSPRYKVAKRGRDVALRCDSISGHVTLYWYRQTLGQGSEVLTYSQSDAQRDKSGRPSGRFSAERPERSVSTLKIQRTEQGDSAVYLCAGSQGAQNIQYFGAGTRLSVL.

This clonotype was observed a single time. CDR3 DNA sequence: TGTGCCAGCATCCAGCCGGGTACCCAAGAAGCTTTCTTT. Translating it yields CASIQPGTQEAFF. The V call is TRBV6-2 or TRBV6-3, the J call TRBJ1-1; no clear D gene. Between the trimmed V and J ends, which lost 7 bases and 8 bases, there was a span of 17 bases. From germline, CDR1 is MNHEY and CDR2 SVGEGT. This CDR3 comprises 13 residues.

As concerns this clonotype: At one end, the junction sequence differs from germline, possibly due to a read error. The V and J genes are TRBV20-1 and TRBJ2-1; 7 nucleotides match TRBD2. Germline loops: CDR1 DFQATT, CDR2 SNEGSKA (reference sequence). This CDR3 is 13 amino acids long. DNA for the CDR3: TGCCGTGCTGTAGCGGGCGGTTGGGATGAGCAGTTCTTC. Translating it yields CRAVAGGWDEQFF.

This clonotype has just a few counts. V usage is TRBV12-3 or TRBV12-4 and J usage is TRBJ1-1; 8 nucleotides line up with TRBD1. This CDR3 has 15 residues. V lost 1 base, J lost 4 bases, and 5 bases stayed unmatched. CDR3 in amino acids: CASSLVRQGFTEAFF. The CDR3 DNA reads as TGTGCCAGCAGTTTAGTTCGACAGGGGTTCACTGAAGCTTTCTTT.

The rearrangement uses TRBV20-1 and TRBJ2-5; 8 bases line up with TRBD1. J lost 5 bases, V lost 5 bases, and 16 bases had no gene match. This CDR3 has 16 residues. Germline values: CDR1 DFQATT, CDR2 SNEGSKA (reference sequence). CDR3 coding DNA: TGCAGTGCTGGAATGTCCGAGACAGGGGTTCGGGAGACCCAGTACTTC. Translation: CSAGMSETGVRETQYF.